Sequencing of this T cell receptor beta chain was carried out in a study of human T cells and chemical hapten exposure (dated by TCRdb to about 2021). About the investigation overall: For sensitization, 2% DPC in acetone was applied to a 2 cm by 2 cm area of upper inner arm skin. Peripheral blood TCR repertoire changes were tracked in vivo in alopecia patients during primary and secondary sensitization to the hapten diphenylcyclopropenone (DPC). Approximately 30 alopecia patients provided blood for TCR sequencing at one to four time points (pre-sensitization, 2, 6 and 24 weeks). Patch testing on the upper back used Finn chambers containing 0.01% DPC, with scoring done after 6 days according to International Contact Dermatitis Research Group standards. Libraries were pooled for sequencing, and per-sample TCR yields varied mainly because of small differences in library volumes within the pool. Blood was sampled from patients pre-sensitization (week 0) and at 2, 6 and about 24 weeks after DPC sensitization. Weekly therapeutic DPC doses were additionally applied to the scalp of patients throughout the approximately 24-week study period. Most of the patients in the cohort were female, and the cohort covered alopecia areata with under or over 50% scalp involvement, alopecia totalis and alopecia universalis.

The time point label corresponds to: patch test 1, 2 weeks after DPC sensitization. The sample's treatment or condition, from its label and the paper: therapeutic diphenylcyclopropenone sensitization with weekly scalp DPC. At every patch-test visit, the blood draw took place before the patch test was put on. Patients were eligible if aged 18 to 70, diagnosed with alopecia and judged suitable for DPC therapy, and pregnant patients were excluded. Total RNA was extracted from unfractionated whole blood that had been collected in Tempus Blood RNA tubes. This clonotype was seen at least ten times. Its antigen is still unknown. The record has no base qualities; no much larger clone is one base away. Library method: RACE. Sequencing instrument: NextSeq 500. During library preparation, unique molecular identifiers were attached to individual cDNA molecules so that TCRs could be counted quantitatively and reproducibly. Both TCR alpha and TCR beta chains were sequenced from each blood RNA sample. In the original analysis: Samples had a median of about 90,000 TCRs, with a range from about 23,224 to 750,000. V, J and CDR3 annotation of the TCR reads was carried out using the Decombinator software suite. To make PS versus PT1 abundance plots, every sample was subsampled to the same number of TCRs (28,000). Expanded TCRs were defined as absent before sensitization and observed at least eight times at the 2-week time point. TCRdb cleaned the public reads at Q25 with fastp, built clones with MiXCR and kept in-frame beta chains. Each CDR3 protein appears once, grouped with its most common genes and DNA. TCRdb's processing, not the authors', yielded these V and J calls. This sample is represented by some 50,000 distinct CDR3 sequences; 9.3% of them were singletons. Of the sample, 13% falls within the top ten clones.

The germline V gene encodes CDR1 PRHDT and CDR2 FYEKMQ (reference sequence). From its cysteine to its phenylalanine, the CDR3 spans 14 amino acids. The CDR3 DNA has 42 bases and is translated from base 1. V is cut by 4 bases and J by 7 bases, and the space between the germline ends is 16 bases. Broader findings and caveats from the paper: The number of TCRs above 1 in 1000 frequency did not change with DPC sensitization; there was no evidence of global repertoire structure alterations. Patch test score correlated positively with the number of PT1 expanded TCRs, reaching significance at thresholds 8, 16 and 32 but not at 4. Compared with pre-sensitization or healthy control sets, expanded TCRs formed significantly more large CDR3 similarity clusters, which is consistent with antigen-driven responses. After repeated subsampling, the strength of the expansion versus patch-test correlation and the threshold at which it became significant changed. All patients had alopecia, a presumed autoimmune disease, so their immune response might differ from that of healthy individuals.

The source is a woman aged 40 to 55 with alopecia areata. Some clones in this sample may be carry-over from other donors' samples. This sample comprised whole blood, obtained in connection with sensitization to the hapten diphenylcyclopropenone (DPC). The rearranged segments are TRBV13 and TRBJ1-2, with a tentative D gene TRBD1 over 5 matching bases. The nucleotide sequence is TGTGCCAGCAGCTCAACATTCAGGGACTCTGGCTACACCTTC. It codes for CASSSTFRDSGYTF.